These 12 T cell receptor beta chains share one sample of origin, sequenced in a study of Graves' ophthalmopathy and Graves' hyperthyroidism. Amplified TCR beta CDR3 regions were obtained using RNA transcripts as template. RT-PCR with HTBI primers came first, then second-round multiplex PCR. TCRdb reprocessed the multiplex PCR reads with MiXCR, giving one entry per CDR3 protein. The sample carries about 370,000 distinct CDR3 sequences, 18% recorded once. The sequenced sample was peripheral blood. The origin of the receptors is a woman aged 18 to 35 with Graves' ophthalmopathy.

In its sample, this clonotype was seen many times. The V and J genes are TRBV6-2 or TRBV6-3 and TRBJ1-6; tentatively, D is TRBD1 (6 bases). The germline V gene has CDR1 MNHEY and CDR2 SVGEGT. The CDR3 is 18 amino acids. Trimming cost V 6 bases and J 7 bases, with 25 bases left between them. CDR3 DNA sequence: TGTGCCAGCAGCCGGACAGCCACCCCAAGGATAGAGAATTCACCCCTCCACTTT. Translating gives CASSRTATPRIENSPLHF.

This clonotype came up many times. The gene calls are TRBV5-1 and TRBJ1-1; 8 bases line up with TRBD1. Germline V CDR1 and CDR2: SGHRS, YFSETQ. The CDR3 has 14 amino acids. V shed 2 bases and J 3 bases; nucleotides not matched to a gene: 3. The CDR3 DNA follows: TGCGCCAGCAGCTTATGGGGACAGGACACTGAAGCTTTCTTT. Translation: CASSLWGQDTEAFF.

This clonotype was counted a few times. The chain links TRBV12-3 or TRBV12-4 to TRBJ1-1, with D unclear. Trimming took 6 bases from V and 1 from J, leaving 6 bases between them. There are 12 residues in the CDR3. The DNA for the CDR3 is TGTGCCAGCAGACTCAAGAACACTGAAGCTTTCTTT. Amino acid sequence: CASRLKNTEAFF.

The table lists this clonotype with many counts. The J gene is TRBJ1-2, the V gene TRBV30; D not certain. With 4 bases removed from V and 4 bases from J, the gap between germline ends came to 13 bases. The CDR3 extends over 13 amino acids. Germline V gene sequence: CDR1 GTSNPN, CDR2 SVGIG (reference sequence). The CDR3 coding sequence is TGTGCCTGGACCTTGCGGGTAGGCTATGGCTACACCTTC. This gives the protein CAWTLRVGYGYTF. Variable domain in full (rest from reference TRBV30 and TRBJ1-2): SQTIHQWPATLVQPVGSPLSLECTVEGTSNPNLYWYRQAAGRGLQLLFYSVGIGQISSEVPQNLSASRPQDRQFILSSKKLLLSDSGFYLCAWTLRVGYGYTFGSGTRLTVV.

This clonotype showed up many times. The V call is TRBV20-1, the J call TRBJ1-5; D ambiguous. Germline CDR1 reads DFQATT; CDR2 reads SNEGSKA (reference sequence). This CDR3 spans 15 amino acids. Trimming removed 0 bases at V and 0 bases at J, with 9 bases between. This CDR3 is CSARDREYSNQPQHF. The CDR3 bases are TGCAGTGCTAGAGATCGGGAATATAGCAATCAGCCCCAGCATTTT.

This clonotype was observed many times. V gene TRBV30 combines with J gene TRBJ2-2; D is possibly TRBD1 or TRBD2 (6 bases each). The CDR3 runs 15 residues. CDR1 and CDR2 from the germline V gene are GTSNPN and SVGIG (reference sequence). V shed 3 bases and J shed 1 base, with 12 bases lying between them. CDR3 protein: CAWRKGGLNTGELFF. CDR3 in DNA: TGTGCCTGGAGGAAGGGGGGTTTGAACACCGGGGAGCTGTTTTTT.

Ten or more counts support this clonotype. The chain employs TRBV6-2 or TRBV6-3 and TRBJ2-7, with a possible D match to TRBD2 (6 bases). CDR1 and CDR2 (germline): MNHEY, SVGEGT. Trimming stripped 6 bases from V and 8 bases from J, with 32 bases between. The CDR3 length is 18 residues. CDR3 sequence: CASSGTESSGVSGIKQYF. CDR3 in DNA: TGTGCCAGCAGCGGGACCGAGAGTAGCGGCGTATCGGGGATCAAGCAGTACTTC.

This clonotype was found many times. The chain links TRBV7-3 to TRBJ1-5; D ambiguous. V was shortened by 3 bases and J by 3 bases, with 6 bases between the two germline ends. Per the germline V gene, CDR1 is SGHTA and CDR2 is FQGTGA. This CDR3 has 13 amino acids. CDR3 DNA sequence: TGTGCCAGCAGCTTTGGATTCAATCAGCCCCAGCATTTT. As protein: CASSFGFNQPQHF.

This clonotype showed up many times. V gene TRBV28 combines with J gene TRBJ2-7; D remains unclear. Germline V gene lookup returns CDR1 MDHEN and CDR2 SYDVKM. The CDR3 contains 14 residues. Trimming stripped 3 bases from V and 2 bases from J, with 11 bases between. CDR3: CASSFEAGAYEQYF. The CDR3 nucleotides read TGTGCCAGCAGTTTCGAGGCAGGAGCCTACGAGCAGTACTTC.

This clonotype has ten or more counts. This chain connects TRBV7-2 to TRBJ2-7, with D perhaps TRBD2 (5 bases). Germline V gene data show CDR1 as SGHTA and CDR2 as FQGNSA. CDR3 size: 13 residues. The V end was cut by 3 bases, the J end by 2 bases, with 8 bases between. The CDR3: CASSFRETYEQYF. DNA for the CDR3: TGTGCCAGCAGCTTTCGGGAAACCTACGAGCAGTACTTC.

This sequence joins TRBV2 and TRBJ1-2; D remains unclear. The V gene's germline CDR1 is SNHLY and CDR2 FYNNEI. The germline V and J ends were trimmed by 4 bases and 2 bases, with 14 bases remaining between them. The CDR3 spans 15 residues. The CDR3 spells CASSGEGGLNYGYTF. The CDR3 nucleotides are TGTGCCAGCAGTGGGGAGGGCGGATTGAACTATGGCTACACCTTC.

This clonotype was picked up many times. The chain couples TRBV30 to TRBJ2-7, with D possibly matching TRBD1 (6 bases). This CDR3 is 14 amino acids long. Germline assignment: CDR1 GTSNPN and CDR2 SVGIG (reference sequence). The V and J ends lost 7 bases and 6 bases respectively, with 22 bases between them. Here the CDR3 reads CAFETGGPSAEQYF. DNA of the CDR3: TGTGCCTTTGAGACAGGCGGGCCATCGGCCGAGCAGTACTTC.